Listed here are 22 T cell receptor beta chains from one sample, sequenced in a study of graft-versus-host responses after intestinal transplantation. What these receptors recognize is not known. Clones were sequenced by immunoSEQ multiplex PCR, and TCRdb holds only the in-frame ones, with some missing. Among about 96,000 clones listed, around 90% were seen once. This specimen was unstimulated CD4+ T cells sorted from spleen or lymph node cells, taken before intestinal transplant. These receptors all stem from a human donor who received an intestinal transplant.

J is TRBJ1-4 and V is TRBV19; D ambiguous. The CDR3 length is 14 residues. The ends were cut back, 6 bases at V and 10 bases at J, with 18 bases in the middle. CDR1 and CDR2 from the germline V gene are LNHDA and SQIVND (reference sequence). The CDR3 spells CASSPSVSTGKLFF. The CDR3 coding sequence is TGTGCCAGTAGCCCCTCGGTGTCGACGGGAAAACTGTTTTTT.

DNA of the CDR3: TGCGCCAGCAGCCAACGAAACCAGGCGGGGGGGATCACAGATACGCAGTATTTT. Amino acids: CASSQRNQAGGITDTQYF. This chain links TRBV4-3 with TRBJ2-3; TRBD2 agrees at 9 bases. This CDR3 has 18 residues. From germline, CDR1 is LGHNA and CDR2 YSLEER. After removal of 2 bases from V and 2 bases from J, the junction contained 11 bases not matched to a gene.

This chain connects TRBV5-1 to TRBJ2-5, with 7 bases matching TRBD2. Germline CDR1 SGHRS, CDR2 YFSETQ. The CDR3 is 16 amino acids. The V segment lost 4 bases and the J segment 2 bases; nucleotides outside the gene matches: 11. The DNA for the CDR3 is TGCGCCAGCAGCACGCGGAGGGAGCGGGATCAAGAGACCCAGTACTTC. This sequence encodes CASSTRRERDQETQYF.

V usage is TRBV5-1 and J usage is TRBJ2-2, with 8 bases that match TRBD2. Germline CDR1 SGHRS, CDR2 YFSETQ. The CDR3 is 17 amino acids. J lost 3 bases, V lost 3 bases, and 10 bases had no gene match. CDR3 coding DNA: TGCGCCAGCAGCTCCAGGTTTAGCGGGACCGACACCGGGGAGCTGTTTTTT. It yields the protein CASSSRFSGTDTGELFF.

CDR3 DNA: TGCGCCAGCAGCTTGGCTGGCAGCTCCTATAATTCACCCCTCCACTTT. The encoded protein is CASSLAGSSYNSPLHF. This sequence joins TRBV5-1 and TRBJ1-6; D remains unclear. Trimming removed 0 bases from V and 0 bases from J, with 7 bases in between. The CDR3 consists of 16 residues. CDR1 is SGHRS and CDR2 is YFSETQ in the germline V gene.

This chain links TRBV2 with TRBJ1-2, with D possibly TRBD1 on 6 matching bases. V lost 4 bases, J lost 4 bases, and 13 bases lay in between. Germline lookup yields CDR1 SNHLY and CDR2 FYNNEI. The CDR3 spans 14 residues. CDR3 DNA: TGTGCCAGCAGTGCGACAGGCCAGGGCTATGGCTACACCTTC. Translating gives CASSATGQGYGYTF.

This clone was picked up one time. The chain combines TRBV19 with TRBJ1-1, with D maybe TRBD1 (6 bases). CDR1 and CDR2 (germline): LNHDA, SQIVND (reference sequence). The CDR3 extends over 15 amino acids. Trimming cost V 5 bases and J 0 bases, with 13 bases left between them. CDR3 residues: CASSQTGTLNTEAFF. Here the CDR3 DNA reads TGTGCCAGTAGTCAAACCGGGACATTGAACACTGAAGCTTTCTTT.

V and J are TRBV13 and TRBJ2-5; D uncertain. Germline V gene lookup returns CDR1 PRHDT and CDR2 FYEKMQ (reference sequence). CDR3 size: 13 residues. Trimming left V 2 bases short and J 3 bases short, with 7 bases between. The CDR3 DNA reads TGTGCCAGCAGCTTATTTTTAGAAGAGACCCAGTACTTC. Its translation: CASSLFLEETQYF.

This chain uses TRBV18 with TRBJ2-4; 9 bases are a match to TRBD1. Looked up from germline, CDR1 is KGHSH and CDR2 is LQKENI. V shed 6 bases, J shed 5 bases, and the junction held 2 bases outside the gene matches. The CDR3 sequence is 13 residues long. The CDR3 protein is CASSWDRENIQYF. The DNA for the CDR3 is TGTGCCAGCTCTTGGGACAGGGAAAACATTCAGTACTTC. The full variable domain, in which reference TRBV18 and TRBJ2-4 provide the parts outside the CDR3, is NAGVMQNPRHLVRRRGQEARLRCSPMKGHSHVYWYRQLPEEGLKFMVYLQKENIIDESGMPKERFSAEFPKEGPSILRIQQVVRGDSAAYFCASSWDRENIQYFGAGTRLSVL.

CDR3 nucleotides: TGTGCCAGCAGCCTTGGGCAGGGAAGTGGCTACACCTTC. Amino acids: CASSLGQGSGYTF. The chain combines TRBV7-2 with TRBJ1-2; the D gene is possibly TRBD1 (5 bases). Germline V gives CDR1 SGHTA, CDR2 FQGNSA. This CDR3 region has 13 residues. Trimming removed 5 bases at V and 7 bases at J, with 14 bases between.

The chain combines TRBV7-6 with TRBJ1-4, with 9 bases aligning to TRBD1. V lost 0 bases and J lost 7; bases outside the gene matches: 12. This CDR3 is 18 amino acids long. The germline gives CDR1 SGHVS, CDR2 FNYEAQ. The CDR3 spells CASSLAPLQGARTEKLFF. As DNA, the CDR3 is TGTGCCAGCAGCTTAGCACCCCTACAGGGGGCTAGGACTGAAAAACTGTTTTTT.

The chain links TRBV5-1 to TRBJ2-1; 7 nucleotides match TRBD2. The V and J ends lost 4 bases and 7 bases, in that order; junction bases with no gene match: 11. Germline V gene lookup returns CDR1 SGHRS and CDR2 YFSETQ. CDR3 length: 15 amino acids. The CDR3 spells CASSPGGSGKNEQFF. The CDR3 coding sequence is TGCGCCAGCAGCCCCGGGGGGAGCGGGAAAAATGAGCAGTTCTTC.

The chain couples TRBV6-1 to TRBJ1-6; D possibly corresponds to TRBD1 (6 bases). Trimming stripped 5 bases from V and 1 base from J, with 15 bases between. The CDR3 is made up of 17 amino acids. Germline V gives CDR1 MNHNS, CDR2 SASEGT. Written as DNA, the CDR3 is TGTGCCAGCAGTAAAGAAGAGGGGGGGTCCTATAATTCACCCCTCCACTTT. It yields the protein CASSKEEGGSYNSPLHF.

The rearrangement uses TRBV19 and TRBJ2-2, with a tentative D call TRBD2 (6 bases). V was pared by 3 bases and J by 3 bases, with 11 bases between. CDR3 size: 15 residues. CDR1 and CDR2 (germline): LNHDA, SQIVND (reference sequence). CDR3: CASSIKVADTGELFF. CDR3 nucleotide sequence: TGTGCCAGTAGTATCAAGGTAGCGGACACCGGGGAGCTGTTTTTT. Filled out from reference TRBV19 and TRBJ2-2, the complete variable domain reads DGGITQSPKYLFRKEGQNVTLSCEQNLNHDAMYWYRQDPGQGLRLIYYSQIVNDFQKGDIAEGYSVSREKKESFPLTVTSAQKNPTAFYLCASSIKVADTGELFFGEGSRLTVL.

J is TRBJ2-5 and V is TRBV9; D not resolved. Germline V gene data show CDR1 as SGDLS and CDR2 as YYNGEE. The V gene lost 0 bases and the J gene lost 2 bases, with 11 bases spanning the gap. The CDR3 contains 15 residues. The CDR3 region has the DNA TGTGCCAGCAGCGTAGGATTGCAGGTACAAGAGACCCAGTACTTC. This sequence encodes CASSVGLQVQETQYF.

The genes are TRBV9 and TRBJ1-2; D not certain. Germline CDR1 is SGDLS and CDR2 is YYNGEE. The V gene lost 0 bases and the J gene lost 4 bases, with 10 bases spanning the gap. The length of the CDR3 is 14 residues. The CDR3 sequence: CASSVALTLYGYTF. CDR3 bases: TGTGCCAGCAGCGTAGCCCTAACCCTCTATGGCTACACCTTC. The entire variable domain, with the rest obtained from reference TRBV9 and TRBJ1-2, is as follows: DSGVTQTPKHLITATGQRVTLRCSPRSGDLSVYWYQQSLDQGLQFLIQYYNGEERAKGNILERFSAQQFPDLHSELNLSSLELGDSALYFCASSVALTLYGYTFGSGTRLTVV.

This chain connects TRBV6-5 to TRBJ2-2, with D tentatively TRBD2 (6 bases). Deletions cut 4 bases from V and 2 bases from J, with 11 bases between. This CDR3 is 15 amino acids long. Germline V gene data show CDR1 as MNHEY and CDR2 as SVGAGI. The CDR3: CASSSLAPNTGELFF. The CDR3 DNA reads as TGTGCCAGCAGTTCCCTAGCGCCCAACACCGGGGAGCTGTTTTTT.

The chain has TRBV7-2 and TRBJ1-1; 7 nucleotides align to TRBD1. In germline, CDR1 is SGHTA, CDR2 FQGNSA. J was trimmed by 4 bases and V by 8 bases; bases with no gene match: 10. This CDR3 is built from 14 residues. This CDR3 is CASAISRDSTEAFF. The CDR3 coding sequence is TGTGCCAGCGCCATATCGAGGGACAGCACTGAAGCTTTCTTT. Variable domain in full (rest from reference TRBV7-2 and TRBJ1-1): GAGVSQSPSNKVTEKGKDVELRCDPISGHTALYWYRQSLGQGLEFLIYFQGNSAPDKSGLPSDRFSAERTGGSVSTLTIQRTQQEDSAVYLCASAISRDSTEAFFGQGTRLTVV.

This sequence joins TRBV30 and TRBJ1-4; TRBD1 matches at 7 bases. Trimming cost V 2 bases and J 3 bases; bases outside gene matches: 3. The germline gives CDR1 GTSNPN, CDR2 SVGIG (reference sequence). The CDR3 totals 14 residues. The CDR3 nucleotides read TGTGCCTGGAGTTTCCAGGGGGCTAATGAAAAACTGTTTTTT. It translates to CAWSFQGANEKLFF.

V gene TRBV21-1 combines with J gene TRBJ2-7; the table calls TRBD1, which could not be checked here. TRBV21-1 is a documented pseudogene. This CDR3 is built from 15 residues. CDR3 residues: CAREGQAFYLYEQYF. The CDR3 DNA sequence: TGTGCCAGAGAAGGACAGGCCTTCTACCTCTACGAGCAGTACTTC.

This chain links TRBV19 with TRBJ2-1, with unresolved D. V was trimmed by 1 base and J by 4 bases, leaving 11 bases between them. The CDR3 loop spans 15 amino acids. Germline CDR1 LNHDA, CDR2 SQIVND (reference sequence). This CDR3 reads CASSIAWLEYNEQFF. CDR3 nucleotide sequence: TGTGCCAGTAGTATAGCATGGCTGGAGTACAATGAGCAGTTCTTC.

The CDR3 bases are TGCGCCAGCAGCTTGAGTTCAGGCGTGGGTGGCTACACCTTC. Translation gives CASSLSSGVGGYTF. This chain links TRBV5-1 with TRBJ1-2; D unclear. The CDR3 has 14 amino acids. Trimming removed 1 base at V and 7 bases at J, with 14 bases between. CDR1 is SGHRS and CDR2 is YFSETQ in the germline V gene.